These 5 T cell receptor beta chains were all obtained from the same sample, sequenced in a study of blood T cell repertoires in COVID-19. Data came from immunoSEQ multiplex PCR; TCRdb stores just in-frame clones and leaves some out. The top ten clones hold approximately 2.2% of a sample with about 130,000 clones, around nine tenths of them seen once. Sequencing was done on a sample of PBMCs or T cells enriched from blood (not recorded which). These receptors were taken from a woman aged 45-65 years who had recovered from COVID-19.

The chain couples TRBV27 to TRBJ2-7; 8 bases map to TRBD1. Germline lookup yields CDR1 MNHEY and CDR2 SMNVEV (reference sequence). Losses at the gene ends were 5 bases for V and 0 bases for J; bases not matched to a gene: 6. The CDR3 has 15 amino acids. The chain's CDR3 is CASSPDRANSYEQYF. Here the CDR3 DNA reads TGTGCCAGCAGTCCGGACAGGGCGAACTCCTACGAGCAGTACTTC.

V gene TRBV9 combines with J gene TRBJ2-7; 7 bases agree with TRBD1. From germline, CDR1 is SGDLS and CDR2 YYNGEE. The V segment lost 0 bases and the J segment 4 bases; nucleotides outside the gene matches: 4. The CDR3 is 14 amino acids. Here the CDR3 reads CASSVGDSQYEQYF. The CDR3 DNA is TGTGCCAGCAGCGTAGGGGACAGCCAGTACGAGCAGTACTTC. The variable domain in full, with the rest retrieved from reference TRBV9 and TRBJ2-7, is DSGVTQTPKHLITATGQRVTLRCSPRSGDLSVYWYQQSLDQGLQFLIQYYNGEERAKGNILERFSAQQFPDLHSELNLSSLELGDSALYFCASSVGDSQYEQYFGPGTRLTVT.

V usage is TRBV7-2 and J usage is TRBJ2-5; TRBD2 aligns across 10 bases. The CDR3 totals 15 residues. Germline V lookup: CDR1 SGHTA, CDR2 FQGNSA. Trimming took 5 bases from V and 7 from J; bases not matched to a gene: 10. In DNA form, the CDR3 reads TGTGCCAGCAGCCCCACTAGCGGGGCCCGGAGGACCCAGTACTTC. This translates into CASSPTSGARRTQYF.

This rearrangement joins TRBV19 to TRBJ2-1; D may be TRBD1 (6 bases). Deletions cut 3 bases from V and 0 bases from J, with 12 bases between. The CDR3 length is 16 residues. The germline V gene has CDR1 LNHDA and CDR2 SQIVND (reference sequence). CDR3 in amino acids: CASSMATTGSYNEQFF. The DNA for the CDR3 is TGTGCCAGTAGTATGGCGACGACAGGCTCCTACAATGAGCAGTTCTTC.

The chain couples TRBV2 to TRBJ2-3; D might be TRBD1 (6 bases). The germline gives CDR1 SNHLY, CDR2 FYNNEI. The V end was cut by 7 bases, the J end by 2 bases, with 13 bases between. CDR3 length: 14 residues. The CDR3 nucleotides are TGTGCCAGCATCCGGGACACCAACACAGATACGCAGTATTTT. It yields the protein CASIRDTNTDTQYF.